These 13 T cell receptor beta chains were sequenced from one sample in a study of OX40 agonist ivuxolimab in advanced cancers. Sequenced by immunoSEQ multiplex PCR; TCRdb stores in-frame clones only, minus some. The data hold 15,000 to 25,000 clones, with 77% observed a single time. The input for sequencing was CD4+ or CD8+ T cells sorted from blood, taken in a trial of the OX40 agonist ivuxolimab. These receptor sequences come from an adult with an advanced solid tumor such as melanoma, head and neck, liver or kidney cancer.

The chain carries TRBV7-2 and TRBJ2-3; D is uncertain. Germline-derived CDR1 and CDR2 are SGHTA and FQGNSA. Trimming shortened V by 1 base and J by 4 bases, and 9 bases separated the two germline ends. The CDR3 totals 14 residues. Here the CDR3 DNA reads TGTGCCAGCAGCTTAGTGGGCTTTCCAGATACGCAGTATTTT. Amino acids: CASSLVGFPDTQYF.

This clone was found a few times. The chain uses TRBV5-6 and TRBJ2-7; 8 bases agree with TRBD1. The CDR3 has 16 residues. Per germline, CDR1 SGHDT and CDR2 YYEEEE. V lost 4 bases to trimming and J lost 1 base; unmatched junction nucleotides: 10. DNA for the CDR3: TGTGCCAGCAGCAACAGAGCAGGACAGGGATCCTACGAGCAGTACTTC. Residues: CASSNRAGQGSYEQYF.

A single count supports this clone. The chain carries TRBV11-3 and TRBJ2-5; TRBD2 matches at 15 bases. The germline V gene encodes CDR1 SGHNT and CDR2 YENEEA. The CDR3 consists of 17 residues. V was clipped by 5 bases and J by 5 bases; unmatched bases: 9. The CDR3 coding sequence is TGTGCCAGCAGCGGCGGACTAGCGGGAGGGCCTTTGGAGACCCAGTACTTC. Its translation: CASSGGLAGGPLETQYF.

The J gene is TRBJ1-2, the V gene TRBV4-1; TRBD1 matches 8 bases. This CDR3 has 14 amino acids. J lost 8 bases, V lost 4 bases, and 9 bases had no gene match. From germline, CDR1 is MGHRA and CDR2 YSYEKL. CDR3 residues: CASSLGQGGEGYTF. The CDR3 region has the DNA TGCGCCAGCAGCCTAGGACAGGGAGGAGAGGGCTACACCTTC.

The V call is TRBV14, the J call TRBJ2-7; D remains unclear. V was clipped by 0 bases and J by 6 bases, with 15 bases between them. The CDR3 contains 15 residues. CDR1 is SGHDN and CDR2 is FVKESK in the germline V gene. The CDR3 DNA reads TGTGCCAGCAGCCAAGATCTTGTTCCAGGCCTCGAGCAGTACTTC. This codes for CASSQDLVPGLEQYF.

This clone has a handful of counts. This chain joins TRBV4-2 and TRBJ2-1; no reliable D call. The CDR3 has 13 amino acids. V shed 3 bases and J shed 4 bases, with 7 bases lying between them. In germline, CDR1 is LGHNA, CDR2 YNFKEQ. The CDR3 region is CASSQAEYNEQFF. The CDR3 region has the DNA TGTGCCAGCAGCCAGGCGGAGTACAATGAGCAGTTCTTC.

This clone is categorized as medium-sized. The chain recombines TRBV5-4 with TRBJ2-6; TRBD1 aligns across 8 bases. The CDR3 length is 18 residues. V lost 4 bases to trimming and J lost 0 bases; unmatched junction nucleotides: 9. Germline CDR1 is SGHNT and CDR2 is YYREEE (reference sequence). In DNA form, the CDR3 reads TGTGCCAGCAGCCCCTGGACAGGGCCGAGCTCTGGGGCCAACGTCCTGACTTTC. Translated: CASSPWTGPSSGANVLTF.

The J gene is TRBJ2-1, the V gene TRBV4-2; 11 nucleotides agree with TRBD2. J was trimmed by 3 bases and V by 1 base; bases with no gene match: 11. The CDR3 is made up of 19 amino acids. Germline lookup yields CDR1 LGHNA and CDR2 YNFKEQ. DNA for the CDR3: TGTGCCAGCAGCCAAGGGGGCCCCACTAGCGGGGGAAACTACAATGAGCAGTTCTTC. It specifies CASSQGGPTSGGNYNEQFF.

The rearrangement uses TRBV5-1 and TRBJ2-1; the match to TRBD2 covers 10 bases. The V gene end was trimmed by 3 bases and the J gene end by 6 bases; junction bases not matched to a gene: 9. The CDR3 length is 16 residues. The germline CDR1 and CDR2 sequences are SGHRS and YFSETQ. The CDR3 loop reads CASSSSGTSALNEQFF. DNA of the CDR3: TGCGCCAGCAGCTCCTCCGGGACTAGCGCACTCAATGAGCAGTTCTTC. The whole variable domain, filled in from reference TRBV5-1 and TRBJ2-1, reads KAGVTQTPRYLIKTRGQQVTLSCSPISGHRSVSWYQQTPGQGLQFLFEYFSETQRNKGNFPGRFSGRQFSNSRSEMNVSTLELGDSALYLCASSSSGTSALNEQFFGPGTRLTVL.

This clone showed up just once. This chain uses TRBV9 with TRBJ2-3; no clear D gene. V lost 0 bases and J lost 6, with 5 bases in between. The CDR3 length is 12 residues. Germline values: CDR1 SGDLS, CDR2 YYNGEE. The CDR3 sequence: CASSVGEDTQYF. The CDR3 DNA reads TGTGCCAGCAGCGTAGGCGAGGATACGCAGTATTTT. The full variable domain, completed using reference TRBV9 and TRBJ2-3, is DSGVTQTPKHLITATGQRVTLRCSPRSGDLSVYWYQQSLDQGLQFLIQYYNGEERAKGNILERFSAQQFPDLHSELNLSSLELGDSALYFCASSVGEDTQYFGPGTRLTVL.

The chain joins TRBV6-6 to TRBJ2-7; unclear D gene. This CDR3 is 11 amino acids long. CDR1 and CDR2 from the germline V gene are MNHNY and SVGAGI (reference sequence). V lost 8 bases and J lost 7, with 12 bases in between. The CDR3 nucleotides are TGTGCCAGCTCGGAGTCCTGGGAGCAGTACTTC. This encodes CASSESWEQYF.

V and J are TRBV2 and TRBJ2-7; TRBD2 might be the D (7 bases). CDR1 SNHLY and CDR2 FYNNEI come from the germline V gene. This CDR3 spans 14 amino acids. Trimming took 4 bases from V and 2 from J, leaving 12 bases between them. This CDR3 is CASSAWEGAYEQYF. CDR3 bases: TGTGCCAGCAGTGCCTGGGAGGGGGCCTACGAGCAGTACTTC.

This clone has more than one count but fewer than ten. The chain has TRBV6-1 and TRBJ1-2; D possibly corresponds to TRBD1 (5 bases). This CDR3 has 17 amino acids. Germline assignment: CDR1 MNHNS and CDR2 SASEGT. V was trimmed by 0 bases and J by 8 bases, leaving 22 bases between them. The DNA of the CDR3 is TGTGCCAGCAGTGAAGCAGGGGCAGGGAGAGGGTGGTTCGGCTACACCTTC. Residues: CASSEAGAGRGWFGYTF.